This T cell receptor (beta chain) was captured by sequencing in a study of blood T cell repertoires in COVID-19. Study background: Specimens from acute and convalescent COVID-19 originated in the United States, Italy and Spain.

The germline V gene encodes CDR1 MNHEY and CDR2 SVGAGI. This CDR3 comprises 14 residues. Only in-frame clones appear in the TCRdb table, and some are missing; sequencing was by immunoSEQ multiplex PCR. The table has a few hundred thousand clones, less than 90% seen once. As concerns this clone: The junction departs from the called germline gene at one end, perhaps through a read error.

This TCR was recovered from a woman older than 75 with COVID-19, enrolled during active disease. The sequencing input was peripheral blood. The chain has TRBV6-5 and TRBJ1-6; tentative D call: TRBD1 (6 bases). In nucleotides, the CDR3 is TGTGCCAGCAGACAGGGCTCCAATAATTCACCCCTCCACTTT. Its translation: CASRQGSNNSPLHF.